Below, one TCR beta chain is given with its context. This record comes from a study of blood T cell repertoires in COVID-19. Study-wide context: Sources were T cells, B-cell-depleted T cells, or PBMCs; the material itself was cDNA or gDNA.

V dropped 4 bases and J dropped 1 base, with 2 bases sitting between them. The CDR3 spans 11 residues. Germline assignment: CDR1 SGHDT and CDR2 YYEEEE. Authors' data handling: Cell counts per sample came from amplifying reference gene primers. The assay was immunoSEQ multiplex PCR, and TCRdb's table has in-frame clones only and misses some. V and J calls and clone size are copied from that table; D and trimming were computed from the DNA. The data show over 150,000 clones, over 80% seen once. The chain combines TRBV5-6 with TRBJ1-1; D is unclear. This TCR was sampled from a woman between 55 and 75 years old with acute or convalescent COVID-19. Sequenced input: peripheral blood. CDR3 coding DNA: TGTGCCAGCAGCCAGAACACTGAAGCTTTCTTT. Translated: CASSQNTEAFF.